This is a list of T cell receptor beta chains from one sample in a study of blood T cell repertoires in COVID-19. The repertoire was sequenced with immunoSEQ multiplex PCR; TCRdb's copy has only in-frame clones and lacks some. This sample has roughly 97,000 clones, with 90% found just once. The sample consisted of peripheral blood. These TCRs come from a man aged 55 to 70 with acute or convalescent COVID-19. Each CDR3 is given with its conserved first and last residue. The order of the fields is clone size, D gene, V gene, J gene, CDR3 protein, CDR3 DNA. D genes are given only for firm matches. Size is omitted from some rows. Given values are once, few, many or a class for expanded clones.

size: NA; D: TRBD2; V: TRBV7-9; J: TRBJ2-1; CDR3: CASSLKTSGGYLYNEQFF; DNA: TGTGCCAGCAGCTTAAAGACTAGCGGGGGTTACCTCTACAATGAGCAGTTCTTC
size: NA; D: TRBD1; V: TRBV11-2; J: TRBJ2-1; CDR3: CASSLFGTGYNEQFF; DNA: TGTGCCAGCAGCTTATTTGGGACAGGATACAATGAGCAGTTCTTC
size: NA; D: NA; V: TRBV11-2; J: TRBJ1-2; CDR3: CASSPGGSQGYGYTF; DNA: TGTGCCAGCAGCCCGGGGGGTTCTCAGGGTTATGGCTACACCTTC
size: NA; D: NA; V: TRBV6-6; J: TRBJ1-2; CDR3: CASSYGGGAGYGYTF; DNA: TGTGCCAGCAGTTACGGGGGGGGCGCGGGCTATGGCTACACCTTC
size: few; D: TRBD1; V: TRBV2; J: TRBJ2-1; CDR3: CASRRDRGVDEQFF; DNA: TGTGCCAGCAGGAGGGACAGGGGCGTCGATGAGCAGTTCTTC
size: NA; D: TRBD1; V: TRBV2; J: TRBJ2-2; CDR3: CASMGTGGIGELFF; DNA: TGTGCCAGCATGGGGACAGGGGGCATCGGGGAGCTGTTTTTT
size: few; D: NA; V: TRBV18; J: TRBJ1-2; CDR3: CASSLSRDMPKGYTF; DNA: TGTGCCAGCTCACTGTCCCGGGACATGCCTAAGGGCTACACCTTC
size: NA; D: TRBD1; V: TRBV5-6; J: TRBJ1-1; CDR3: CASREQGWDTEAFF; DNA: TGTGCCAGCAGAGAACAGGGGTGGGACACTGAAGCTTTCTTT
size: once; D: NA; V: TRBV7-2; J: TRBJ2-3; CDR3: CASSLALPGMNTQYF; DNA: TGTGCCAGCAGCTTAGCGCTTCCAGGGATGAATACGCAGTATTTT
size: NA; D: TRBD1; V: TRBV6-5; J: TRBJ2-2; CDR3: CASSWGQGRTGELFF; DNA: TGTGCCAGCAGTTGGGGACAGGGCCGAACCGGGGAGCTGTTTTTT
size: NA; D: TRBD2; V: TRBV5-1; J: TRBJ2-3; CDR3: CASSLGRGGTDTQYF; DNA: TGCGCCAGCAGCTTGGGGCGGGGGGGCACAGATACGCAGTATTTT
size: NA; D: NA; V: TRBV6-1; J: TRBJ1-6; CDR3: CASSEFGGWDSPLHF; DNA: TGTGCCAGCAGTGAATTCGGGGGATGGGATTCACCCCTCCACTTT
size: NA; D: NA; V: TRBV25-1; J: TRBJ1-4; CDR3: CASSEDRVNEKLFF; DNA: TGTGCCAGCAGTGAAGATAGAGTTAATGAAAAACTGTTTTTT